This is a list of T cell receptor beta chains from one sample in a study of CD8 T cells in ankylosing spondylitis. TCRdb re-called the 5' RACE reads with MiXCR, one entry per CDR3 protein. Counted here are 55,000 or so distinct CDR3 sequences, 6% to 7.5% occurring once; the ten biggest clones make up about 8.1%. The sequenced sample was blood, either unsorted or a sorted T cell fraction (not recorded which). These receptor sequences come from a female donor with ankylosing spondylitis or in good health (not recorded which). CDR3s include the opening cysteine and the closing phenylalanine or tryptophan. A D gene is named only where the DNA matches it firmly.

>TRBJ2-2|TRBV5-1|TRBD2
CASSLSFSGNFRGLFF
>TRBJ1-5|TRBV5-4|.
CASSLEGTQPQHF
>TRBJ2-1|TRBV30|.
CAWTGGGRTYNEQFF
>TRBJ2-7|TRBV12-3/TRBV12-4|TRBD1
CASRRETGASEQYF
>TRBJ2-1|TRBV6-1|.
CASSEQGPPHYNEQFF
>TRBJ2-5|TRBV3-1|.
CASSTLGETQYF
>TRBJ1-1|TRBV28|TRBD1
CASSFEKGGDTEAFF
>TRBJ1-1|TRBV12-3/TRBV12-4|.
CASSLALTRTVNTEAFF
>TRBJ1-4|TRBV18|.
CASSPIKGLSEKLFF
>TRBJ2-1|TRBV19|TRBD2
CASSLLPSGPYNEQFF
>TRBJ1-2|TRBV5-1|TRBD1
CASMGQGTDGYTF
>TRBJ2-3|TRBV5-1|.
CASSSSTGRDTDTQYF
>TRBJ1-2|TRBV6-5|TRBD1
CASSYGTAPYGYTF
>TRBJ1-1|TRBV3-1|.
CASCQERGRGANTEAFF
>TRBJ2-5|TRBV12-3/TRBV12-4|TRBD2
CASRASGGETQYF
>TRBJ2-6|TRBV10-3|.
CAISGLAGSGANVLTF
>TRBJ1-4|TRBV4-3|.
CASSQAYPATNEKLFF
>TRBJ2-2|TRBV29-1|TRBD1
CSVMGQGNTGELFF
>TRBJ1-4|TRBV7-8|.
CASRQAGKSNEKLFF
>TRBJ1-5|TRBV5-1|.
CASSLGQENQPQHF
>TRBJ1-1|TRBV12-3/TRBV12-4|.
CASSLEAGLGSWDTEAFF
>TRBJ2-1|TRBV10-3|.
CAISEPNNEQFF
>TRBJ1-2|TRBV5-1|.
CASSLDLLGYTF
>TRBJ2-3|TRBV20-1|.
CSAPMASSTDTQYF
>TRBJ1-4|TRBV11-2|TRBD1
CASSSRQGEKLFF